This T cell receptor (beta chain) appears in the sequencing data of a study of blood T cell repertoires in COVID-19. Overall study: Samples came from the United States, Italy and Spain, spanning acute and convalescent COVID-19. T cells, B-cell-depleted T cells, or PBMCs provided the cDNA or gDNA that served as material.

V dropped 10 bases and J dropped 2; count of bases not matched to a gene: 12. CDR3 length equals 15 residues. Germline assignment: CDR1 ENHRY and CDR2 SYGVKD. Profiling relied on immunoSEQ multiplex PCR, and the TCRdb table lists in-frame clones only, not all of them. The table shows roughly 140,000 clones, with over 70% occurring only once. This chain uses TRBV10-3 with TRBJ1-2; TRBD1 agrees at 8 bases. This clonotype was sampled from a woman aged 60-70 years with acute or convalescent COVID-19. Sequenced input: peripheral blood. The CDR3 DNA sequence: TGTGCCACCAATCGACAGGGGAACAAGAACTATGGCTACACCTTC. As protein: CATNRQGNKNYGYTF.